What follows is one TCR beta chain and its context. The CDR3 is 13 residues long. Germline CDR1 and CDR2: KGHDR and SFDVKD. V lost 6 bases to trimming and J lost 4 bases, with 10 bases between them. The data originate from a study of CD8 T cells in Susac syndrome. Reverse transcription of roughly 0.45 to 1 ug RNA used random hexamers. TCRdb reprocessed the immunoSEQ multiplex PCR reads via MiXCR and lists one record per CDR3 protein. The sample has 250,000 or so distinct CDR3 sequences; around 95% are singletons. The clonotype originates from a human donor with multiple sclerosis. Specimen: CD4+ T cells from PBMCs. This chain connects TRBV24-1 to TRBJ2-3, with D maybe TRBD2 (5 bases). CDR3: CATSFDGADTQYF. DNA for the CDR3: TGTGCCACCAGTTTCGACGGGGCAGATACGCAGTATTTT.